This T cell receptor beta chain stems from a study of long-term antiretroviral therapy in people with HIV. Overall study results and limits: Controls had broader CDR3 length ranges than HIV repertoires did. Dominant in the repertoire at all time points were clones expanded before ART.

Germline assignment: CDR1 LGHNA and CDR2 YNFKEQ. This CDR3 is 15 amino acids long. The V end was cut by 0 bases, the J end by 0 bases, with 8 bases between. Points on this clone: Antigen specificity is unknown.

Run at survey level, the immunoSEQ assay was version v3.0. The assay was immunoSEQ multiplex PCR, and TCRdb's table has in-frame clones only and misses some. There are tens of thousands of clones in the sample; 76% occur only once, and roughly 12% lies in the top ten. The sample here was unsorted PBMCs, taken 1.1 years before starting antiretroviral therapy. The J gene is TRBJ1-1, the V gene TRBV4-2, with no clear D. The clonotype was recovered from a middle-aged woman with HIV. CDR3 in DNA: TGTGCCAGCAGCCAAGAAGGGAATTTGAACACTGAAGCTTTCTTT. Protein product: CASSQEGNLNTEAFF.